A single sample is the source of the 26 T cell receptor beta chains below, sequenced in a study of blood T cell repertoires in COVID-19. The method was immunoSEQ multiplex PCR; TCRdb's version includes in-frame clones alone and lacks a portion of them. This table has about 120,000 clones, approximately 80% appearing once. The sequenced sample was peripheral blood. Every receptor here comes from a woman aged 50 to 60 with acute or convalescent COVID-19.

V is TRBV3-1 (or the pseudogene TRBV3-2) and J is TRBJ1-2, with D possibly being TRBD1 (5 bases). Trimming took off 4 bases at V and 0 bases at J, with 6 bases between the two ends. CDR3 length: 13 amino acids. Germline values: CDR1 LGHDT, CDR2 YNNKEL (reference sequence). The CDR3 nucleotides are TGTGCCAGCAGCCCGGACACTAACTATGGCTACACCTTC. Amino acids: CASSPDTNYGYTF.

The genes are TRBV10-3 and TRBJ2-6, with TRBD1 matching over 9 bases. Germline lookup yields CDR1 ENHRY and CDR2 SYGVKD. CDR3 length: 17 amino acids. Trimming cost V 6 bases and J 0 bases; bases outside gene matches: 6. The CDR3 nucleotides are TGTGCCATCAGGGATGGACAGGGGAACTCTGGGGCCAACGTCCTGACTTTC. This sequence encodes CAIRDGQGNSGANVLTF.

The count of this clone is one. The chain combines TRBV15 with TRBJ2-6; D is possibly TRBD2 (7 bases). CDR3 length equals 16 residues. V was shortened by 0 bases and J by 4 bases, with 10 bases between the two germline ends. The germline V gene has CDR1 LNHNV and CDR2 YYDKDF (reference sequence). CDR3 amino acids: CATSRDAGAGANVLTF. The CDR3 bases are TGTGCCACCAGCAGAGATGCGGGGGCCGGGGCCAACGTCCTGACTTTC.

The V gene is TRBV19, the J gene TRBJ2-1; 7 positions agree with TRBD1. CDR1 and CDR2 (germline): LNHDA, SQIVND (reference sequence). Losses at the gene ends were 4 bases for V and 7 bases for J; bases not matched to a gene: 4. The CDR3 loop spans 13 amino acids. The DNA of the CDR3 is TGTGCCAGTAGTACGACAGGGTCAAATGAGCAGTTCTTC. Amino acids: CASSTTGSNEQFF.

This chain joins TRBV5-6 and TRBJ1-4; the D gene is possibly TRBD1 (6 bases). V was clipped by 4 bases and J by 3 bases, with 10 bases between them. The CDR3 has 14 amino acids. Per the germline V gene, CDR1 is SGHDT and CDR2 is YYEEEE. The CDR3 DNA reads as TGTGCCAGCAGCGGGGGCCCGTCTAATGAAAAACTGTTTTTT. Translated: CASSGGPSNEKLFF.

The chain joins TRBV19 to TRBJ1-5, with 12 bases aligning to TRBD1. Germline loops: CDR1 LNHDA, CDR2 SQIVND (reference sequence). Germline trimming cut 7 bases from V and 6 bases from J; bases unmatched to any gene: 4. The CDR3 totals 14 residues. The CDR3 region has the DNA TGTGCCAGTACCCGGGACAGGGGGCTTCAGCCCCAGCATTTT. Translated: CASTRDRGLQPQHF.

The genes are TRBV21-1 and TRBJ1-4; the table's D call TRBD1 went unverified against the DNA. TRBV21-1 is a listed pseudogene. This CDR3 contains 13 residues. The CDR3 DNA follows: TGTGCCAACCATCAGGGGGACTTCGAAAAACTGTTTTTT. Residues: CANHQGDFEKLFF.

The chain employs TRBV7-9 and TRBJ2-1; D not resolved. CDR3 size: 14 residues. Trimming stripped 2 bases from V and 3 bases from J, with 8 bases between. Germline CDR1 and CDR2: SEHNR and FQNEAQ (reference sequence). The CDR3 nucleotides read TGTGCCAGCAGCTTAAGTGGCATCTACAATGAGCAGTTCTTC. The encoded protein is CASSLSGIYNEQFF.

The chain has TRBV5-1 and TRBJ2-3; 8 nucleotides line up with TRBD2. Trimming cost V 2 bases and J 1 base; bases outside gene matches: 6. The CDR3 has 16 residues. Germline V gene data show CDR1 as SGHRS and CDR2 as YFSETQ. Here the CDR3 DNA reads TGCGCCAGCAGCTTCGGAAGCGGGAGTGGCACAGATACGCAGTATTTT. Its protein is CASSFGSGSGTDTQYF.

The gene calls are TRBV10-3 and TRBJ1-2, with D maybe TRBD1 (5 bases). The CDR3 spans 16 residues. Germline V gene sequence: CDR1 ENHRY, CDR2 SYGVKD. V was shortened by 10 bases and J by 4 bases, with 25 bases between the two germline ends. The CDR3 region is CATRRDDSGGSYGYTF. For the CDR3, the DNA is TGTGCCACCCGCCGGGACGACTCGGGGGGTAGCTATGGCTACACCTTC.

The chain recombines TRBV9 with TRBJ2-2, with 7 bases lining up with TRBD1. From germline, CDR1 is SGDLS and CDR2 YYNGEE. The CDR3 sequence is 14 residues long. Losses at the gene ends were 0 bases for V and 5 bases for J; bases not matched to a gene: 1. The CDR3 DNA follows: TGTGCCAGCAGCGTAGAACAGGGGACCGGGGAGCTGTTTTTT. Amino acids: CASSVEQGTGELFF. The complete variable domain, with remaining parts taken from reference TRBV9 and TRBJ2-2, reads DSGVTQTPKHLITATGQRVTLRCSPRSGDLSVYWYQQSLDQGLQFLIQYYNGEERAKGNILERFSAQQFPDLHSELNLSSLELGDSALYFCASSVEQGTGELFFGEGSRLTVL.

The rearrangement joins TRBV7-9 to TRBJ2-3; 7 bases are a match to TRBD2. Germline lookup yields CDR1 SEHNR and CDR2 FQNEAQ (reference sequence). This CDR3 has 17 residues. V lost 3 bases and J lost 0; bases outside the gene matches: 9. CDR3 DNA sequence: TGTGCCAGCAGCTTTGCCGTTAGCGGGTACAGCACAGATACGCAGTATTTT. This sequence encodes CASSFAVSGYSTDTQYF.

The gene calls are TRBV4-1 and TRBJ2-5, with TRBD2 matching over 7 bases. Germline loops: CDR1 MGHRA, CDR2 YSYEKL. J gave up 4 bases and V 0 bases, and 11 bases lay outside the gene matches. This CDR3 has 17 amino acids. CDR3 nucleotide sequence: TGCGCCAGCAGCCAAGAGTGGTCGAAAGGGAGGGGAGAGACCCAGTACTTC. Protein sequence: CASSQEWSKGRGETQYF.

The rearrangement links TRBV19 to TRBJ2-7, with unresolved D. Germline V gene data show CDR1 as LNHDA and CDR2 as SQIVND (reference sequence). The CDR3 has 14 residues. The ends were cut back, 3 bases at V and 2 bases at J, with 11 bases in the middle. DNA for the CDR3: TGTGCCAGTAGTATTTCGAGCGTAACCTACGAGCAGTACTTC. Encoded protein: CASSISSVTYEQYF.

The chain uses TRBV9 and TRBJ2-6; D possibly corresponds to TRBD2 (6 bases). V was pared by 7 bases and J by 0 bases, with 11 bases between. The CDR3 totals 15 residues. CDR1 SGDLS and CDR2 YYNGEE come from the germline V gene. The CDR3 protein is CASSFGGSGANVLTF. The CDR3 DNA sequence: TGTGCCAGCTCATTCGGGGGCTCTGGGGCCAACGTCCTGACTTTC.

The sample holds a few counts of this clone. This chain uses TRBV30 with TRBJ2-1, with 13 bases lining up with TRBD2. The CDR3 is made up of 13 amino acids. The junction had 3 bases not matched to a gene; V was cut back by 4 bases and J by 9 bases. CDR1 GTSNPN and CDR2 SVGIG come from the germline V gene (reference sequence). The DNA of the CDR3 is TGTGCCTGGAAAGGACTAGCGGGAGCTGAGCAGTTCTTC. Its translation is CAWKGLAGAEQFF.

In this sample, this clone turned up a few times. The CDR3, as DNA: TGTGCCACCAGTGACGATGCTACCTCAAGGGGAGCTTTCTTT. Translated: CATSDDATSRGAFF. J is TRBJ1-1 and V is TRBV24-1; weak D call: TRBD1 (5 bases). The V and J ends lost 4 bases and 10 bases respectively, with 18 bases between them. This CDR3 contains 14 residues. Germline CDR1 is KGHDR and CDR2 is SFDVKD.

The chain combines TRBV12-3 or TRBV12-4 with TRBJ2-7, with 8 bases identical to TRBD1. CDR3 length: 13 residues. The trim removed 4 bases at V and 7 bases at J, leaving 6 bases unmatched. CDR3 in DNA: TGTGCCAGCAGTTGGGGACAGGTTGAAGAGCAGTACTTC. Protein sequence: CASSWGQVEEQYF.

The gene calls are TRBV24-1 and TRBJ2-1; 7 bases align to TRBD1. Germline V gives CDR1 KGHDR, CDR2 SFDVKD. V was pared by 8 bases and J by 0 bases, with 9 bases of the junction left unmatched. This CDR3 has 16 amino acids. The CDR3, as DNA: TGTGCCACCAACCGCCACCACAGGGGCTCCTACAATGAGCAGTTCTTC. Protein sequence: CATNRHHRGSYNEQFF.

V gene TRBV18 combines with J gene TRBJ2-2, with a tentative D call TRBD1 (6 bases). Germline assignment: CDR1 KGHSH and CDR2 LQKENI. The V gene lost 6 bases and the J gene lost 2 bases, with 13 bases spanning the gap. The CDR3 has 15 amino acids. CDR3 sequence: CASSPGHVNTGELFF. The CDR3 DNA reads as TGTGCCAGCTCCCCGGGACACGTAAACACCGGGGAGCTGTTTTTT.

The genes are TRBV6-5 and TRBJ2-5, with 7 positions matching TRBD2. Losses at the gene ends were 0 bases for V and 2 bases for J; bases not matched to a gene: 6. CDR3 size: 16 residues. Germline V gives CDR1 MNHEY, CDR2 SVGAGI. The chain's CDR3 is CASSYSSGETQETQYF. The CDR3 DNA reads TGTGCCAGCAGTTACTCCAGCGGGGAGACTCAAGAGACCCAGTACTTC.

This clone was recorded a few times. The chain couples TRBV6-5 to TRBJ1-1; TRBD1 matches 9 bases. From germline, CDR1 is MNHEY and CDR2 SVGAGI. Germline trimming cut 6 bases from V and 10 bases from J; bases unmatched to any gene: 9. The CDR3 covers 13 residues. The CDR3 region is CASRIPGTGLAFF. The CDR3 DNA sequence: TGTGCCAGCAGAATCCCGGGGACAGGGTTAGCTTTCTTT.

The rearrangement links TRBV28 to TRBJ1-2; D call uncertain. Trimming left V 6 bases short and J 9 bases short, with 11 bases between. The CDR3 loop spans 11 amino acids. Germline assignment: CDR1 MDHEN and CDR2 SYDVKM. The DNA for the CDR3 is TGTGCCAGCAGCTCGTGGGAGAGCTACACCTTC. Translated: CASSSWESYTF.

The chain couples TRBV7-9 to TRBJ2-7; D might be TRBD2 (6 bases). CDR3 length: 13 amino acids. Germline assignment: CDR1 SEHNR and CDR2 FQNEAQ (reference sequence). Between the trimmed V and J ends, which lost 1 base and 7 bases, there was a span of 11 bases. The CDR3 protein is CASSLGTTQEQYF. CDR3 coding DNA: TGTGCCAGCAGCTTAGGGACTACCCAGGAGCAGTACTTC.

The chain couples TRBV29-1 to TRBJ1-2; 7 bases fit TRBD1. This CDR3 has 13 residues. Looked up from germline, CDR1 is SQVTM and CDR2 is ANQGSEA. The ends lost 6 bases at V and 0 bases at J; junction bases unmatched: 4. The DNA of the CDR3 is TGCAGCGTGGCGACAGGGTCTAACTATGGCTACACCTTC. Protein: CSVATGSNYGYTF.

This clone was detected once. The genes are TRBV6-5 and TRBJ1-1; 8 positions agree with TRBD1. Unmatched junction bases numbered 8, after V lost 10 bases and J lost 4 bases. Germline CDR1 and CDR2: MNHEY and SVGAGI. This CDR3 is built from 13 residues. In DNA, the CDR3 is TGTGCCACCAGGGGGCTTAAAGGCACTGAAGCTTTCTTT. Its translation is CATRGLKGTEAFF.